The rows below give T cell receptor beta chains drawn from one sample of a study of blood T cell repertoires in COVID-19. Assay used: immunoSEQ multiplex PCR; TCRdb lists only in-frame clones, some missing. The table includes 150,000 to 200,000 clones, around four fifths detected once. Material: peripheral blood. All receptors come from a man between 65 and 85 years old with acute or convalescent COVID-19. The CDR3 runs from the conserved cysteine through the conserved F or W. The order of the fields is V gene, J gene, CDR3 protein.

>TRBV5-4|TRBJ2-1
CASSLAAGGPNEQFF
>TRBV29-1|TRBJ1-2
CSVEAAGTFYGYTF
>TRBV6-5|TRBJ2-3
CASSRAGSTDTQYF
>TRBV5-1|TRBJ2-1
CASSITGDNEQFF
>TRBV18|TRBJ2-7
CASSPPGDYEQYF
>TRBV23-1|TRBJ1-2
CASSQVGKAAEVPNYGYTF
>TRBV4-3|TRBJ1-4
CASSQSGTVDEKLFF
>TRBV11-2|TRBJ2-2
CASSFSSGRRGGELFF
>TRBV21-1|TRBJ1-3
CASRERGGNTIYF
>TRBV4-3|TRBJ2-2
CASSQVAPGLAMNTGELFF
>TRBV6-5|TRBJ2-1
CASSSGHLQFF
>TRBV12-1|TRBJ2-7
CASSGLFGREQYF
>TRBV2|TRBJ2-3
CASSSSGTHPSTDTQYF
>TRBV18|TRBJ2-1
CASSPRGWDNEQFF
>TRBV15|TRBJ1-1
CATSRIVGDTEAFF
>TRBV29-1|TRBJ1-2
CSVGTGGGYTF
>TRBV5-6|TRBJ2-6
CASSFSHSGANVLTF
>TRBV5-1|TRBJ2-3
CASRPGGSSTDTQYF
>TRBV25-1|TRBJ1-6
CASSEDSVDPYNSPLHF
>TRBV24-1|TRBJ2-3
CATSAAGREGPDTQYF
>TRBV24-1|TRBJ2-5
CATSVRGQGEETQYF
>TRBV5-3|TRBJ2-7
CARSQGGANPYEQYF
>TRBV9|TRBJ2-2
CASSGQGLKNTGELFF
>TRBV7-8|TRBJ2-1
CASSLFRGEQFF
>TRBV5-1|TRBJ2-5
CASSLGTGGVETQYF
>TRBV25-1|TRBJ2-1
CASSEMQQGGHNEQFF
>TRBV7-9|TRBJ1-5
CASSSGRNQPQHF
>TRBV4-1|TRBJ1-2
CASSQAWTGRYGYTF
>TRBV2|TRBJ2-3
CASSGGAGGSTDTQYF